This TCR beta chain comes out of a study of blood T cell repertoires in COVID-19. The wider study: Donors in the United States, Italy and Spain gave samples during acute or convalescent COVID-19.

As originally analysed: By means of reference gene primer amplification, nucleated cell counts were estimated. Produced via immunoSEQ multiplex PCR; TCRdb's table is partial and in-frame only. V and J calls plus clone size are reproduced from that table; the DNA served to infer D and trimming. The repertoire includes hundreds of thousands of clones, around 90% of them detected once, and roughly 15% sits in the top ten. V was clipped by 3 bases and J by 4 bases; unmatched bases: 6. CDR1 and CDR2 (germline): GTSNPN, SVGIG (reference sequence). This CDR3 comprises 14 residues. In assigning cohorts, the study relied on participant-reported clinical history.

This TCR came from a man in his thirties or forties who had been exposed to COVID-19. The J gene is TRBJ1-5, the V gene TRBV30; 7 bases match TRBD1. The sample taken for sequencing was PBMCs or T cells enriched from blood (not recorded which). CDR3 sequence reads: CAWRGPGGNQPQHF. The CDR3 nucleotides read TGTGCCTGGAGAGGCCCAGGGGGTAATCAGCCCCAGCATTTT.